The clone carrying this TCR beta chain was counted once. The antigen is unknown. The authors isolated PBMCs from about 10 ml of fresh peripheral blood. This specimen comes from a study of Graves' ophthalmopathy and Graves' hyperthyroidism. Looking at the study overall: Prior to any treatment, peripheral blood was collected at the time of initial diagnosis.

Trimming removed 6 bases at V and 6 bases at J, with 15 bases between. This CDR3 has 14 residues. The germline V gene has CDR1 MNHEY and CDR2 SVGEGT. Findings and limits, study-wide: Most expanded clonotypes from thyroid (those above 0.001 frequency) were also found in blood.

Amplification of TCR beta CDR3 regions used RNA transcripts. Following a first-round RT-PCR that used HTBI primers, a second-round multiplex PCR was carried out. TCRdb ran MiXCR on the multiplex PCR reads and lists one entry per CDR3 protein. The sample consists of 500,000 to 700,000 distinct CDR3 sequences, 22% of them appearing once. The clonotype comes from a woman between 18 and 29 years old with stable Graves' hyperthyroidism. Some clones in this sample may be carry-over from other donors' samples. The specimen was peripheral blood. The J gene is TRBJ1-5, the V gene TRBV6-2 or TRBV6-3, with unresolved D. In DNA form, the CDR3 reads TGTGCCAGCAGGATTGGAGACGGCGGTCAGCCCCAGCATTTT. Its protein is CASRIGDGGQPQHF.